The rows below give T cell receptor beta chains drawn from one sample of a study of cytomegalovirus exposure and HLA in healthy donors. TCRdb's table, derived via immunoSEQ multiplex PCR, lists solely in-frame clones and lacks some. Of around 130,000 clones in the sample, around 80% were seen once. The material sequenced was PBMCs. These receptor sequences come from a man in his thirties or forties in good health and CMV-seronegative. Both conserved end residues are part of each CDR3. A clone size is listed for some rows: how often the clone was seen (once, few, many), or a class if it is expanded.

CDR3aa | j_gene | v_gene | abundance
CASSLALAGPYEQYF | TRBJ2-7 | TRBV7-2 | -
CASSLGEGELFF | TRBJ2-2 | TRBV5-4 | few
CASSQDSRDSPNYGYTF | TRBJ1-2 | TRBV4-3 | -
CASSLLLRTDGGADTQYF | TRBJ2-3 | TRBV7-3 | -
CASRKGTGLSEQYF | TRBJ2-7 | TRBV27 | -
CAISDAAAEAFF | TRBJ1-1 | TRBV10-3 | -
CASSQTDRGATDTQYF | TRBJ2-3 | TRBV4-1 | once
CATSRDGSSGAGNEQYF | TRBJ2-7 | TRBV15 | medium-sized
CASSSEFPGELFF | TRBJ2-2 | TRBV13 | -
CASSWQGGGMSPLHF | TRBJ1-6 | TRBV5-1 | -
CASSQGLLGEQFF | TRBJ2-1 | TRBV4-2 | -
CASSNPSGVASYEQYF | TRBJ2-7 | TRBV5-4 | -
CASTGTSGLHTQYF | TRBJ2-3 | TRBV2 | -
CASGLVRYTEAFF | TRBJ1-1 | TRBV12-5 | -
CATSRDRDRGGHEQYF | TRBJ2-7 | TRBV15 | -
CASSLGQGTETQYF | TRBJ2-5 | TRBV13 | once
CASSRTGYEQYF | - | TRBV6-5 | -
CASSPTPGDTEAFF | TRBJ1-1 | TRBV18 | -
CASSLGDREYQPQHF | TRBJ1-5 | TRBV7-2 | -
CAWDREGSQPQHF | TRBJ1-5 | TRBV30 | -
CASSLGQSYEQYF | TRBJ2-7 | TRBV5-6 | -
CASSLGEGYEQYF | TRBJ2-7 | TRBV7-8 | -
CASSLDLIADSLQPQHF | TRBJ1-5 | TRBV11-2 | once
CASSLAVDTGYTF | TRBJ1-2 | TRBV7-2 | once
CASSVEARNYEQYF | TRBJ2-7 | TRBV9 | -
CASSQVAGLNTEAFF | TRBJ1-1 | TRBV4-3 | few
CASSQDILTANYGYTF | TRBJ1-2 | TRBV4-3 | once
CASTPRGGTVLPLHF | TRBJ1-6 | TRBV27 | -
CASSLAPGSYEQYF | TRBJ2-7 | TRBV7-2 | -
CASSTHRAGDVRDTQYF | TRBJ2-3 | TRBV7-2 | -
CASSPSGTGSEKLFF | TRBJ1-4 | TRBV18 | -
CASTRDSLGYTF | TRBJ1-2 | TRBV28 | -
CASSNDYSYNEQFF | TRBJ2-1 | TRBV19 | many
CASSHFNDRGSYNEQFF | TRBJ2-1 | TRBV5-6 | -
CASSPRNEQFF | TRBJ2-1 | TRBV7-2 | -
CASSADSLANYGYTF | TRBJ1-2 | TRBV9 | -
CASSLFPGTYEQYF | TRBJ2-7 | TRBV13 | -
CASRGTGSIAEQYF | TRBJ2-7 | TRBV6-5 | -
CASSLGTGNYGYTF | TRBJ1-2 | TRBV5-4 | -
CASSLSGGLVEQFF | TRBJ2-1 | TRBV5-4 | few
CAISEIGASQGTDTQYF | TRBJ2-3 | TRBV10-3 | -
CASSTNLNTEAFF | TRBJ1-1 | TRBV19 | once
CASEYTNTEAFF | TRBJ1-1 | TRBV2 | -